What follows are 13 T cell receptor beta chains derived from one specimen sequenced in a study of cytomegalovirus exposure and HLA in healthy donors. In the PCR, 60 Vbeta and 13 Jbeta primers were used. Here immunoSEQ multiplex PCR was the method, and the copy in TCRdb shows in-frame clones only, minus some. This sample carries about 120,000 clones, 60% to 85% of them seen once, and the ten largest clones take roughly 2.6%. Sequenced sample: PBMCs. Receptors originate from a female donor in good health and CMV-seronegative.

This sequence joins TRBV28 and TRBJ1-3; the D gene is possibly TRBD1 (6 bases). Trimming removed 5 bases from V and 9 bases from J, with 14 bases in between. The CDR3 has 13 residues. Germline-derived CDR1 and CDR2 are MDHEN and SYDVKM. The CDR3 region is CASSQGLGTTIYF. CDR3 nucleotide sequence: TGTGCCAGCAGTCAGGGGCTAGGTACCACCATATATTTT.

The chain has TRBV5-4 and TRBJ1-2; 7 bases line up with TRBD1. Germline CDR1 is SGHNT and CDR2 is YYREEE (reference sequence). This CDR3 region has 16 residues. V lost 2 bases, J lost 2 bases, and 9 bases stayed unmatched. CDR3 sequence: CASSLPQGPQNYGYTF. The CDR3 DNA reads as TGTGCCAGCAGCTTACCACAGGGGCCTCAAAACTATGGCTACACCTTC.

This chain links TRBV5-5 with TRBJ2-7; 8 bases match TRBD1. V trimming: 4 bases; J trimming: 0 bases; junction bases outside the gene matches: 3. Germline values: CDR1 SGHKS, CDR2 YYEKEE (reference sequence). The CDR3 length is 14 residues. The CDR3 nucleotides are TGTGCCAGCAGCGAACAGGGGGGCTCCTACGAGCAGTACTTC. This codes for CASSEQGGSYEQYF. Combining the CDR3 with reference TRBV5-5 and TRBJ2-7 gives the whole variable domain DAGVTQSPTHLIKTRGQQVTLRCSPISGHKSVSWYQQVLGQGPQFIFQYYEKEERGRGNFPDRFSARQFPNYSSELNVNALLLGDSALYLCASSEQGGSYEQYFGPGTRLTVT.

The chain uses TRBV5-6 and TRBJ2-1; 14 bases are shared with TRBD2. This CDR3 has 18 amino acids. The germline V gene encodes CDR1 SGHDT and CDR2 YYEEEE. With 4 bases clipped from V and 4 bases from J, the junction kept 10 bases outside the gene matches. This CDR3 is CASSPITGLAGGYNEQFF. CDR3 DNA: TGTGCCAGCAGCCCAATTACCGGACTAGCGGGGGGTTACAATGAGCAGTTCTTC.

The V and J genes are TRBV30 and TRBJ2-7; tentatively, D is TRBD1 (6 bases). V was pared by 5 bases and J by 5 bases, with 13 bases between. Looked up from germline, CDR1 is GTSNPN and CDR2 is SVGIG (reference sequence). The CDR3 runs 12 residues. CDR3 amino acids: CAWVVSGDEQYF. The CDR3 nucleotides are TGTGCCTGGGTAGTTTCAGGGGACGAGCAGTACTTC.

The chain combines TRBV15 with TRBJ1-3, with a weak D call TRBD1 (6 bases). The V and J ends lost 5 bases and 0 bases respectively, with 14 bases between them. Germline lookup yields CDR1 LNHNV and CDR2 YYDKDF (reference sequence). This CDR3 spans 16 amino acids. CDR3 sequence: CATSVGGQFSGNTIYF. CDR3 sequence (DNA): TGTGCCACCAGCGTAGGTGGACAGTTCTCTGGAAACACCATATATTTT.

The chain recombines TRBV7-9 with TRBJ2-2; 10 bases agree with TRBD2. Germline V lookup: CDR1 SEHNR, CDR2 FQNEAQ (reference sequence). This CDR3 contains 16 residues. V lost 0 bases and J lost 4; bases outside the gene matches: 2. CDR3 in amino acids: CASSLAAGGSTGELFF. Written as DNA, the CDR3 is TGTGCCAGCAGCTTAGCAGCGGGGGGGAGCACCGGGGAGCTGTTTTTT.

The J gene is TRBJ1-2, the V gene TRBV19; D is perhaps TRBD1 (5 bases). Looked up from germline, CDR1 is LNHDA and CDR2 is SQIVND (reference sequence). The CDR3 loop spans 14 amino acids. The V end lost 3 bases, the J end lost 6 bases, and 14 bases lay between the germline ends. The CDR3 is CASSIVAGGDGYTF. The CDR3 bases are TGTGCCAGTAGTATTGTAGCCGGGGGAGATGGCTACACCTTC.

This clone was picked up one time. The CDR3 region is CASRQGYEQYF. The CDR3 nucleotides are TGCGCCAGCAGACAGGGCTACGAGCAGTACTTC. The chain employs TRBV10-2 and TRBJ2-7, with D perhaps TRBD1 (6 bases). The V gene's germline CDR1 is WSHSY and CDR2 SAAADI. The length of the CDR3 is 11 residues. V was cut by 6 bases and J by 3 bases, with 6 bases left in between.

The chain carries TRBV14 and TRBJ2-1, with 10 bases matching TRBD2. This CDR3 has 14 amino acids. Germline lookup yields CDR1 SGHDN and CDR2 FVKESK. The V gene end was trimmed by 4 bases and the J gene end by 13 bases; junction bases not matched to a gene: 10. DNA of the CDR3: TGTGCCAGCAGCCCGGGCGCTAGCGGGGGTTACCAGTTCTTC. Its translation is CASSPGASGGYQFF.

CDR3 loop: CARRTGIEQYF. The DNA of the CDR3 is TGTGCCCGAAGAACAGGGATCGAGCAGTACTTC. This chain connects TRBV30 to TRBJ2-7; a possible D gene is TRBD1 (6 bases). The V gene lost 8 bases and the J gene lost 6 bases, with 14 bases spanning the gap. Germline V gene sequence: CDR1 GTSNPN, CDR2 SVGIG (reference sequence). The CDR3 contains 11 residues.

This clone appeared a few times. The chain uses TRBV5-4 and TRBJ2-2; 7 nucleotides match TRBD1. V shed 4 bases, J shed 6 bases, and the junction held 12 bases outside the gene matches. CDR1 and CDR2 (germline): SGHNT, YYREEE (reference sequence). The CDR3 is 16 residues long. The CDR3: CASSVGSGGLPGELFF. CDR3 nucleotides: TGTGCCAGCAGCGTTGGGTCAGGGGGATTGCCCGGGGAGCTGTTTTTT.

The gene calls are TRBV15 and TRBJ2-7; TRBD2 aligns across 8 bases. Unmatched junction bases numbered 4, after V lost 2 bases and J lost 1 base. The CDR3 is made up of 15 amino acids. Germline V gives CDR1 LNHNV, CDR2 YYDKDF (reference sequence). For the CDR3, the DNA is TGTGCCACCAGCAGACGCACTAGCGGATCCTACGAGCAGTACTTC. Protein product: CATSRRTSGSYEQYF.